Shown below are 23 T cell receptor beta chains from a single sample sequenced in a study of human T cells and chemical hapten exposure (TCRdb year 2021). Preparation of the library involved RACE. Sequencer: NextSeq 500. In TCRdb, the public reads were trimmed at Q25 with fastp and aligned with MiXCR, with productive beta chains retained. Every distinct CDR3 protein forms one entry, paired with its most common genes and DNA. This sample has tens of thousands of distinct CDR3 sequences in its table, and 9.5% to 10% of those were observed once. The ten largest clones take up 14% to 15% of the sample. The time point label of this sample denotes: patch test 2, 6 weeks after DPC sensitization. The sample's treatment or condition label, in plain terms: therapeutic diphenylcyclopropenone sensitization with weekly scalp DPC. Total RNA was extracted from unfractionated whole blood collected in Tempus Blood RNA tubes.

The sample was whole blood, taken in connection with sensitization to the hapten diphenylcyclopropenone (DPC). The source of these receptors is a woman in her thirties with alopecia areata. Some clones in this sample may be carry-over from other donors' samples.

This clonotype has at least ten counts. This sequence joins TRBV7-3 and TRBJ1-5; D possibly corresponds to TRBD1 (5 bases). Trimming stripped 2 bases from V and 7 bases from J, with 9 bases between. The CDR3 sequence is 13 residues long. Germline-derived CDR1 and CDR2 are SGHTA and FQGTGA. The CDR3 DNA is TGTGCCAGCAGCTTAGGCAGGGACCAGCCCCAGCATTTT. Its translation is CASSLGRDQPQHF.

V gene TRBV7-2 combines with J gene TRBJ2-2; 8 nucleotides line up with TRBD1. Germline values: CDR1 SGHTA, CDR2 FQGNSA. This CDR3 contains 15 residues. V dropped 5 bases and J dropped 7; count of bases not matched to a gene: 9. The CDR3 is CASSKDRGIGGELFF. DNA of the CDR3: TGTGCCAGCAGCAAAGACAGGGGAATCGGCGGGGAGCTGTTTTTT.

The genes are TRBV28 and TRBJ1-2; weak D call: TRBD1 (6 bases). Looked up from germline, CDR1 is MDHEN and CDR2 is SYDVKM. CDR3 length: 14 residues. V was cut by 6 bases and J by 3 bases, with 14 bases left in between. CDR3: CASSPLRTDYGYTF. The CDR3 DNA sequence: TGTGCCAGCAGCCCTCTAAGGACAGACTATGGCTACACCTTC.

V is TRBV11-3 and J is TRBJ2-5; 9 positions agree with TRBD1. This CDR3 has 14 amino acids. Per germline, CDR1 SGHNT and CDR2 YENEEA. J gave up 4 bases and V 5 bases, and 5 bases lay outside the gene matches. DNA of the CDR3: TGTGCCAGCAGCCGCGGGGGACAGGGAGAGACCCAGTACTTC. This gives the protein CASSRGGQGETQYF.

CDR3 DNA sequence: TGTGCCAGCAGCCAAAATAGCAATCAGCCCCAGCATTTT. Translating gives CASSQNSNQPQHF. V usage is TRBV4-2 and J usage is TRBJ1-5; D gene ambiguous. Germline V gene data show CDR1 as LGHNA and CDR2 as YNFKEQ. CDR3 length: 13 amino acids. V dropped 2 bases and J dropped 0 bases, with 2 bases sitting between them.

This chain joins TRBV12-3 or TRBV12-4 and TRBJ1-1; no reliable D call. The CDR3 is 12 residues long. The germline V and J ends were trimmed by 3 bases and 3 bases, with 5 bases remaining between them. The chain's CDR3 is CASSLGYTEAFF. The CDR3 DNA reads TGTGCCAGCAGTTTGGGGTACACTGAAGCTTTCTTT.

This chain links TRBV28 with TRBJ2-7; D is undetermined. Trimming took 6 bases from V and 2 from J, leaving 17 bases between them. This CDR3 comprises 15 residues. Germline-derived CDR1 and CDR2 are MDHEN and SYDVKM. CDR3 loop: CASSLGAQEAYEQYF. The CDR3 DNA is TGTGCCAGCAGCCTGGGTGCCCAAGAAGCCTACGAGCAGTACTTC.

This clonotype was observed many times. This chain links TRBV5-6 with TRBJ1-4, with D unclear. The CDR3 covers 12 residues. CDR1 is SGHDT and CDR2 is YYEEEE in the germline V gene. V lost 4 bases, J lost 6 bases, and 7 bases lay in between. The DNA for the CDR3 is TGTGCCAGCAGCCTACTTGATGAAAAACTGTTTTTT. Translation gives CASSLLDEKLFF.

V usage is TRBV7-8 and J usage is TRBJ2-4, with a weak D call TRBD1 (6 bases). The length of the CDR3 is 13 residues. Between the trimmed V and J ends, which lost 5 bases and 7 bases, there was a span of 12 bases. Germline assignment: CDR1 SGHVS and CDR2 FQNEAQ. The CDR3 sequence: CASSPSQGNIQYF. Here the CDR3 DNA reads TGTGCCAGCAGCCCCAGCCAGGGGAACATTCAGTACTTC. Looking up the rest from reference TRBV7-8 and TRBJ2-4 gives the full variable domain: GAGVSQSPRYKVAKRGQDVALRCDPISGHVSLFWYQQALGQGPEFLTYFQNEAQLDKSGLPSDRFFAERPEGSVSTLKIQRTQQEDSAVYLCASSPSQGNIQYFGAGTRLSVL.

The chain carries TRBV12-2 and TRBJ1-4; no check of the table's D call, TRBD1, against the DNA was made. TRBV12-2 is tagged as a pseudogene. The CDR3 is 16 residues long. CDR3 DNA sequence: TGTGCAAGTCGCTCCGAGGGGTTTGCGGCTAATGAAAAACTGTTTTTT. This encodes CASRSEGFAANEKLFF.

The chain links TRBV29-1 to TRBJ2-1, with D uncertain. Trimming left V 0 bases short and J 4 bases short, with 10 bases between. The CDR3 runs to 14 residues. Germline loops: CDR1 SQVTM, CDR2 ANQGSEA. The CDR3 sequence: CSVEDGLDYNEQFF. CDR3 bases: TGCAGCGTTGAAGATGGGCTAGATTACAATGAGCAGTTCTTC.

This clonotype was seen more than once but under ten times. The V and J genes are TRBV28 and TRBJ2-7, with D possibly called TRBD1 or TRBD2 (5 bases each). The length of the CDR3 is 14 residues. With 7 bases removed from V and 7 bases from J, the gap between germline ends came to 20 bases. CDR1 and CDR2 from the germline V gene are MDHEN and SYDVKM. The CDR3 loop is CASTGAGGFREQYF. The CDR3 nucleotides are TGTGCCAGCACCGGGGCAGGAGGATTTCGGGAGCAGTACTTC.

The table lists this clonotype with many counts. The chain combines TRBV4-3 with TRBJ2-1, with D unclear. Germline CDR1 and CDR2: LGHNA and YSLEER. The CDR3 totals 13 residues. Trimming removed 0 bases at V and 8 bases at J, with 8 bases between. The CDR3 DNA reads TGCGCCAGCAGCCAAGAACTCCTCGATGAGCAGTTCTTC. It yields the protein CASSQELLDEQFF.

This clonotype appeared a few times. This chain's CDR3 is CASSLEAPGELFF. The CDR3 bases are TGTGCCAGCAGCCTTGAGGCGCCCGGGGAGCTGTTTTTT. The chain combines TRBV11-3 with TRBJ2-2; D is ambiguous. Trimming stripped 5 bases from V and 6 bases from J, with 10 bases between. Germline V CDR1 and CDR2: SGHNT, YENEEA. The CDR3 has 13 residues. Full variable domain (outside the CDR3, taken from reference TRBV11-3 and TRBJ2-2): EAGVVQSPRYKIIEKKQPVAFWCNPISGHNTLYWYLQNLGQGPELLIRYENEEAVDDSQLPKDRFSAERLKGVDSTLKIQPAELGDSAVYLCASSLEAPGELFFGEGSRLTVL.

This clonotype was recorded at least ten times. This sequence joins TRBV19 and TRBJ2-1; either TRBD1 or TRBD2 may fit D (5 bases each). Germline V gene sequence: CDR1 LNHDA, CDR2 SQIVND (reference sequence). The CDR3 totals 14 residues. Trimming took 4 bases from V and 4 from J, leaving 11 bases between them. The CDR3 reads CASSNRDGYNEQFF. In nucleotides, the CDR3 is TGTGCCAGTAGTAACCGGGACGGGTACAATGAGCAGTTCTTC.

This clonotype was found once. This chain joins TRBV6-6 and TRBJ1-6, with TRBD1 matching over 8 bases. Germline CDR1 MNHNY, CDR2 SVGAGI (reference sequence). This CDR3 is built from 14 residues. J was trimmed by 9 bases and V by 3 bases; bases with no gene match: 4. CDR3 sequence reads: CASSYPDRVSPLHF. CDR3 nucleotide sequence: TGTGCCAGCAGTTATCCGGACAGGGTTTCACCCCTCCACTTT.

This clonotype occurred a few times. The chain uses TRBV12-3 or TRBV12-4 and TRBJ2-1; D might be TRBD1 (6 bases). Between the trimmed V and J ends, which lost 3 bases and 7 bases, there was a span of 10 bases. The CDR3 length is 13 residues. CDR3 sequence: CASSLGALNEQFF. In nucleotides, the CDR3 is TGTGCCAGCAGTTTGGGGGCCCTGAATGAGCAGTTCTTC.

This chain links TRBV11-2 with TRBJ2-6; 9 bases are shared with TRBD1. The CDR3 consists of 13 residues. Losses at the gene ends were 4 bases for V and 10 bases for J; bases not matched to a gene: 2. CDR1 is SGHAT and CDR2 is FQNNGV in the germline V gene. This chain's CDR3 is CASSSGQGNVLTF. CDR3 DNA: TGTGCCAGCAGCTCCGGACAGGGGAACGTCCTGACTTTC. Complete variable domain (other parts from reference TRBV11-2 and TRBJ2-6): EAGVAQSPRYKIIEKRQSVAFWCNPISGHATLYWYQQILGQGPKLLIQFQNNGVVDDSQLPKDRFSAERLKGVDSTLKIQPAKLEDSAVYLCASSSGQGNVLTFGAGSRLTVL.

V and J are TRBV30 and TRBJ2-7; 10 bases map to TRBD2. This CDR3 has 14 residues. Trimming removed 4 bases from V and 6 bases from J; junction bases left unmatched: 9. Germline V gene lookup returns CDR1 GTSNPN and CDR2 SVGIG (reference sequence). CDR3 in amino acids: CAWTPGLAIPEQYF. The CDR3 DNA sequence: TGTGCCTGGACCCCGGGACTAGCGATTCCCGAGCAGTACTTC.

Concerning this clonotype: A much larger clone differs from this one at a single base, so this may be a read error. The CDR3 bases are TGTGTCAGTCGAGGGACAGGTAACACAGATACGCAGTATTTT. Amino acids: CVSRGTGNTDTQYF. The rearrangement joins TRBV7-3 to TRBJ2-3; 8 bases are shared with TRBD1. This CDR3 region has 14 residues. CDR1 and CDR2 from the germline V gene are SGHTA and FQGTGA.

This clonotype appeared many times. The CDR3 region has the DNA TGCAGCGTTGACGGTAACCTTAACACCGGGGAGCTGTTTTTT. This sequence encodes CSVDGNLNTGELFF. This chain connects TRBV29-1 to TRBJ2-2, with D uncertain. CDR3 length: 14 amino acids. Trimming took 3 bases from V and 2 from J, leaving 10 bases between them. CDR1 and CDR2 (germline): SQVTM, ANQGSEA.

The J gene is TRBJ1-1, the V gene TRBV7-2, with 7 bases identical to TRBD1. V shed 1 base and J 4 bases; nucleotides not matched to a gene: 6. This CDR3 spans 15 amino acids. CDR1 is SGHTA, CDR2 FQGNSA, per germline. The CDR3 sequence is CASSLGWTGGTEAFF. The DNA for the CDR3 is TGTGCCAGCAGCTTAGGATGGACAGGTGGCACTGAAGCTTTCTTT. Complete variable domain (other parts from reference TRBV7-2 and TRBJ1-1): GAGVSQSPSNKVTEKGKDVELRCDPISGHTALYWYRQSLGQGLEFLIYFQGNSAPDKSGLPSDRFSAERTGGSVSTLTIQRTQQEDSAVYLCASSLGWTGGTEAFFGQGTRLTVV.

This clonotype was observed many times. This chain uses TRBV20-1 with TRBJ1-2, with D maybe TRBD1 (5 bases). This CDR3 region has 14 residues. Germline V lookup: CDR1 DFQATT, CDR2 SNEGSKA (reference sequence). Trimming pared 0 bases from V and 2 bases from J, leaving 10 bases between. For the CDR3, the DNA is TGCAGTGCTAGAGAGCAGGGCGTCAACTATGGCTACACCTTC. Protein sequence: CSAREQGVNYGYTF.